This entry describes one T cell receptor beta chain. Its cognate antigen is unknown. The sample is drawn from a study of tumor-infiltrating lymphocytes in primary liver carcinoma. Study details: Surgery removed the patients' primary liver carcinoma. Lesions, classed as T1-T3 N0M0, spanned roughly 4 to 10 cm across.

General study results and limits: Tumor-adjacent and tumor-blood pairs shared a smaller degree of overlap than tumor region pairs.

Germline DNA was also extracted, with blood RNA taken from unsorted whole blood. Before surgery, approximately 4.3 milliliters of EDTA blood were taken. TCR beta cDNA came from roughly 0.45 ug total RNA, primed with a constant-region primer. Generation of the TCR beta libraries relied on three nested multiplex PCR rounds using slightly modified ARM-PCR. A C-beta reverse primer and TRBV1-TRBV30 forward primers served in each of the first two PCR rounds, at ten to eleven cycles apiece. TCRdb itself ran the multiplex PCR reads through MiXCR, one entry per CDR3 protein. This sample has about 320,000 distinct CDR3 sequences, with 55% to 65% found just once. The CDR3 is 13 amino acids. The V and J ends lost 0 bases and 3 bases respectively, with 3 bases between them. The germline V gene has CDR1 SGHTA and CDR2 FQGTGA.

The source is a man between 35 and 55 years old with primary liver carcinoma and hepatitis B virus infection. The chain recombines TRBV7-3 with TRBJ1-5; no reliable D call. Material for sequencing was peripheral blood. This CDR3 is CASSLTANQPQHF. Written as DNA, the CDR3 is TGTGCCAGCAGCTTAACTGCCAATCAGCCCCAGCATTTT.